This TCR beta chain was retrieved from a study of CD8+ T cells in alopecia areata. Study summary: Affected scalp percentage set treated patients' severity scores.

The CDR3 loop spans 14 amino acids. With 4 bases removed from V and 3 bases from J, the gap between germline ends came to 14 bases. The germline gives CDR1 SQVTM, CDR2 ANQGSEA. Reverse transcribed after extraction, RNA yielded cDNA as the sequencing template. The assay was immunoSEQ multiplex PCR, and TCRdb's table has in-frame clones only and misses some. This table has around 190,000 clones, 60% appearing once. Study conclusions and caveats: Scalp data also include sequences from resident alphabeta T cells of normal skin.

A note on this clone: As yet, its antigen is unknown.

Treatment meaning: oral pan-JAK inhibitor, 5-10 mg twice daily. Sample: CD4+ T cells sorted from blood, taken at week 24, from a patient treated with tofacitinib. The clonotype was recovered from a human donor with alopecia areata. This sequence joins TRBV29-1 and TRBJ2-3; tentatively, D is TRBD1 (6 bases). The DNA of the CDR3 is TGCAGCGTTGGGGGGCAGGTCAGAACAGATACGCAGTATTTT. Translation gives CSVGGQVRTDTQYF.